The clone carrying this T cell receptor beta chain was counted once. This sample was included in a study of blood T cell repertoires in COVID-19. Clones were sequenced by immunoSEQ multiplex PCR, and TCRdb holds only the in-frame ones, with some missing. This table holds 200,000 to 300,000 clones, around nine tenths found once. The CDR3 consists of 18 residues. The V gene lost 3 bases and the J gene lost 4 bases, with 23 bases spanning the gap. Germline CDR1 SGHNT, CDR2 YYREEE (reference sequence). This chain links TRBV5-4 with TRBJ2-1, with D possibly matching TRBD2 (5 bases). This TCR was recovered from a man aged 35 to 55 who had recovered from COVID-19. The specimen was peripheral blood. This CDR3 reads CASSWERGFADTYNEQFF. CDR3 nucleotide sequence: TGTGCCAGCAGCTGGGAACGAGGGTTCGCGGATACTTACAATGAGCAGTTCTTC.